These T cell receptor beta chains were read from a single sample in a study of blood T cells in healthy people across ages. TCRdb independently ran MiXCR on the 5' RACE reads; one entry per CDR3 protein. This sample has over 500,000 distinct CDR3 sequences; approximately 52% occur once, and the top ten carry approximately 15%. Sequencing was done on a sample of blood. These receptor sequences come from an elderly woman in good health. CDR3s include the opening cysteine and the closing phenylalanine or tryptophan.

J,V,CDR3
TRBJ2-7,TRBV29-1,CSVAAVSYEQYF
TRBJ1-2,TRBV28,CASRDPNYGYTF
TRBJ2-6,TRBV20-1,CSVDAGDSGANVLTF
TRBJ2-3,TRBV7-2,CASSLGVDTDTQYF
TRBJ2-3,TRBV6-5,CASSYVLASDTQYF
TRBJ2-1,TRBV3-1,CASSLPRGSNFYNEQFF
TRBJ2-4,TRBV28,CASSQQGAKNIQYF
.,TRBV5-1,CASSDIGGSYNEQYF
TRBJ2-3,TRBV18,CASSPLGFADTQYF
TRBJ2-1,TRBV12-3/TRBV12-4,CASSSRTRTYNEQFF
TRBJ2-1,TRBV11-2,CASSLTGQSNEQFF
.,TRBV9,CASSESGQETQYF
TRBJ2-7,TRBV18,CASSPPMSSSYEQYF
TRBJ2-3,TRBV9,CASSPTSGVDTQYF
TRBJ2-1,TRBV29-1,CSVHQVQVQFF
TRBJ2-3,TRBV7-7,CASSSGGNGDTQYF
TRBJ1-2,TRBV28,CASSLAGLEYGYTF
TRBJ2-5,TRBV20-1,CSAPRLLETQYF
TRBJ1-1,TRBV25-1,CASSKGAGQGWTEAFF
TRBJ1-4,TRBV4-1,CASSQVAGNSAKLFF
TRBJ2-1,TRBV28,CASSRDSLEQFF
TRBJ2-3,TRBV20-1,CCTKLAGGRTDTQYF
TRBJ2-1,TRBV25-1,CASSEIGAGGLDEQFF
TRBJ1-2,TRBV15,CATSRGDRGDYGYTF
TRBJ2-1,TRBV12-5,CASALDLYNEQFF
TRBJ1-3,TRBV12-3/TRBV12-4,CASSPLQGRGNTIYF
TRBJ2-1,TRBV27,CASSLGAGGYEQFF
TRBJ1-1,TRBV9,CASSVEGTGGTEDFF
TRBJ2-7,TRBV5-1,CASSLSTGYNYEQYF
TRBJ1-4,TRBV4-3,CASSQDWISSANEKLFF
TRBJ1-2,TRBV25-1,CASKETRDFYGYTF
TRBJ2-1,TRBV5-5,CASSQDRSVWERNEQFF